The T cell receptor (beta chain) under discussion was sequenced for a study of siplizumab effects on memory and regulatory T cells. Overall study findings and caveats: It seemed that naive T cells were more diverse than memory cells and were major contributors to the alloresponse. A minor share of alloreactive clones matched unstimulated subsets. A naive or memory phenotype could not be assigned to roughly 80-95% of the proliferating CD4+ or CD8+ clones. Treg-derived clones made up an average of roughly 70% of mappable alloreactive CD4+ clones with siplizumab and approximately 30% in controls.

Assay used: immunoSEQ multiplex PCR; TCRdb lists only in-frame clones, some missing. The table has some 56,000 clones, around 97% seen once; the top ten hold approximately 0.99%. Remarks on this clone: Antigen unknown.

Trimming stripped 2 bases from V and 5 bases from J, with 3 bases between. The CDR3 is 11 amino acids. Germline CDR1 and CDR2: MDHEN and SYDVKM. The sequence derives from a human donor in good health. V is TRBV28 and J is TRBJ2-5; D is unresolved. Specimen: naive CD8+ T cells sorted from blood. CDR3 amino acids: CASSLAETQYF. As DNA, the CDR3 is TGTGCCAGCAGTTTAGCGGAGACCCAGTACTTC.